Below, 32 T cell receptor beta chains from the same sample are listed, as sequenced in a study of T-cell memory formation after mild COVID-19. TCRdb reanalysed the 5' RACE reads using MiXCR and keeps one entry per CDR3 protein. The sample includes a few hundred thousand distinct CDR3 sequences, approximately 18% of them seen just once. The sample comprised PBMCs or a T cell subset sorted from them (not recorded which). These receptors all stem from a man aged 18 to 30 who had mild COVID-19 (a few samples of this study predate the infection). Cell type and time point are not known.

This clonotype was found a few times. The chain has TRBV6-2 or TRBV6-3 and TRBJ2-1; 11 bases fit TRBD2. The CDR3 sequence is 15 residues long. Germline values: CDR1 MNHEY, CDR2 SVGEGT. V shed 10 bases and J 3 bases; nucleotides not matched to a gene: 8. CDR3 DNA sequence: TGTGCCATACGGGCTAGCGGGGGGCACTACAATGAGCAGTTCTTC. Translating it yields CAIRASGGHYNEQFF.

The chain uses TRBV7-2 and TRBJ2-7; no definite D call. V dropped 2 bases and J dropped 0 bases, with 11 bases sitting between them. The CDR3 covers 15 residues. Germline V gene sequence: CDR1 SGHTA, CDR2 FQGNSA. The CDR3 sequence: CASSLSTRSSYEQYV. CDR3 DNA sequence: TGTGCCAGCAGCTTATCGACGCGGAGCTCCTACGAGCAGTACGTC.

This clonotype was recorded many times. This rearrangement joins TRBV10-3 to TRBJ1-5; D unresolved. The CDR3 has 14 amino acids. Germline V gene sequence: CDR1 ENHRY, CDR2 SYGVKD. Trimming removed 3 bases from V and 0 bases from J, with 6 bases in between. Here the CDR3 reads CAISERDSNQPQHF. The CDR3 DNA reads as TGTGCCATCAGTGAAAGGGATAGCAATCAGCCCCAGCATTTT.

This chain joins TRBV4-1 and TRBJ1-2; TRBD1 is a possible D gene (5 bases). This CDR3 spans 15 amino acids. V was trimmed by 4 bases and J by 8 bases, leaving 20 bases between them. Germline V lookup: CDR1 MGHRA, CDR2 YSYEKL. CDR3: CASSPILPGSIGYTF. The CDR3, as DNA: TGCGCCAGCAGCCCCATTCTTCCAGGGTCTATAGGCTACACCTTC.

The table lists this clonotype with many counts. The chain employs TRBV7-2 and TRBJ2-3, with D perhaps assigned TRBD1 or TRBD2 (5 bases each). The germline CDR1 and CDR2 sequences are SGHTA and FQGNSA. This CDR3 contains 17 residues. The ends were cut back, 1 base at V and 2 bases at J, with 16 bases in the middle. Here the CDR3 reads CASSLGVQRGTTDTQYF. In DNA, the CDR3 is TGTGCCAGCAGCTTAGGGGTCCAACGGGGCACCACAGATACGCAGTATTTT.

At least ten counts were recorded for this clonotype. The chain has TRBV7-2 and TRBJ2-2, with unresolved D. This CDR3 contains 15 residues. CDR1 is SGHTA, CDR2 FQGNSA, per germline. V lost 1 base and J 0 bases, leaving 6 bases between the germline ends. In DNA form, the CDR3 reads TGTGCCAGCAGCTTAGTCAGCGCGAACACCGGGGAGCTGTTTTTT. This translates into CASSLVSANTGELFF.

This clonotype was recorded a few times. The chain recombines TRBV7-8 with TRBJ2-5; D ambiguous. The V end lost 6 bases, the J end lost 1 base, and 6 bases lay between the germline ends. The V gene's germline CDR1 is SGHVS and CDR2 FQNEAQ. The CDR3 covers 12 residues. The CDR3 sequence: CASSPSQETQYF. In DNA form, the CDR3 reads TGTGCCAGCAGTCCGAGCCAAGAGACCCAGTACTTC.

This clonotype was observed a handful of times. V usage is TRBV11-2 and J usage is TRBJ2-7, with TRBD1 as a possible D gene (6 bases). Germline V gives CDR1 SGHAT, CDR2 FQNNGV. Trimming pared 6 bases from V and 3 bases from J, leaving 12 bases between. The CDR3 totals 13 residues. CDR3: CASRMRTDYEQYF. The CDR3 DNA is TGTGCCAGCAGAATGAGGACAGACTACGAGCAGTACTTC.

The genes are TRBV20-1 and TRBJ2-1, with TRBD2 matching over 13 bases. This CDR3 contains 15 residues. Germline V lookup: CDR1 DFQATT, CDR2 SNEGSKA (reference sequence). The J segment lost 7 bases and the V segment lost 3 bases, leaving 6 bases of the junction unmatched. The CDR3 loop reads CSASHGLAGVNEQFF. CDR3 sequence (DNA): TGCAGTGCTAGCCACGGACTAGCGGGGGTTAATGAGCAGTTCTTC.

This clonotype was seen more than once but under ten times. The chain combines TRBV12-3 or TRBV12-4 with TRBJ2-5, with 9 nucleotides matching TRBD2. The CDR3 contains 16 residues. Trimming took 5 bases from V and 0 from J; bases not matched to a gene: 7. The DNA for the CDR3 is TGTGCCAGCAGTCCGTGGACTAGCGTTTACCAAGAGACCCAGTACTTC. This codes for CASSPWTSVYQETQYF.

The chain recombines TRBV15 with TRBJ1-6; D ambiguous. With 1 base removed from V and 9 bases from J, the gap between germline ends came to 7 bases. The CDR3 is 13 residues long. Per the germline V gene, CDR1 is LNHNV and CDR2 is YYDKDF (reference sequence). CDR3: CATSRAGTSPLHF. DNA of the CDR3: TGTGCCACCAGCAGAGCGGGAACTTCACCCCTCCACTTT.

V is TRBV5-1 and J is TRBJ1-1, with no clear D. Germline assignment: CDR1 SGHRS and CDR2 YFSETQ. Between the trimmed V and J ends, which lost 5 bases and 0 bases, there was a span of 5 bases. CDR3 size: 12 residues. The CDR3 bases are TGCGCCAGCAGGCAGATGAACACTGAAGCTTTCTTT. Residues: CASRQMNTEAFF.

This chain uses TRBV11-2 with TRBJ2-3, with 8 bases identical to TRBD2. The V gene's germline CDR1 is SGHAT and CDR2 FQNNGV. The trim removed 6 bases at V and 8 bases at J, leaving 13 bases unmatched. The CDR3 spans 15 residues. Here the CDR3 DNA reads TGTGCCAGCAGTGGGGTAGCGGGGACCCTGGGTACGCAGTATTTT. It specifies CASSGVAGTLGTQYF.

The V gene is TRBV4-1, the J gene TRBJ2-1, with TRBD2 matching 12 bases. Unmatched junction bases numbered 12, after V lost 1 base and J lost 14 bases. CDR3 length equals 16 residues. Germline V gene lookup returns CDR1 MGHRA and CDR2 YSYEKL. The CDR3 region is CASSQVWWLAGGREFF. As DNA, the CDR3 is TGCGCCAGCAGCCAAGTTTGGTGGCTAGCGGGGGGGCGGGAGTTCTTC.

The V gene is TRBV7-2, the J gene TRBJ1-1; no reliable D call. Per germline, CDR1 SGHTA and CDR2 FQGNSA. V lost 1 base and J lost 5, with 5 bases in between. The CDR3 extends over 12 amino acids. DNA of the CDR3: TGTGCCAGCAGCTTAGAGCTTACTGAAGCTTTCTTT. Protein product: CASSLELTEAFF.

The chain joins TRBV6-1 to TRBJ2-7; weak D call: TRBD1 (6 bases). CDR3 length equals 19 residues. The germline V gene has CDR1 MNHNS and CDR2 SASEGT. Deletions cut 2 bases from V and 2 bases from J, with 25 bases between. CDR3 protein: CASSEPDRPFTLTAYEQYF. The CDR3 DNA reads TGTGCCAGCAGTGAACCCGACAGGCCGTTTACACTAACCGCCTACGAGCAGTACTTC.

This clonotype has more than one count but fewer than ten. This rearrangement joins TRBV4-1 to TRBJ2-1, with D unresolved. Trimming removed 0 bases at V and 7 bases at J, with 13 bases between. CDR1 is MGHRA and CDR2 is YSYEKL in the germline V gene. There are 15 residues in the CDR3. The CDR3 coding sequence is TGCGCCAGCAGCCAAGAAGGCCCATCCCCGAATGAGCAGTTCTTC. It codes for CASSQEGPSPNEQFF.

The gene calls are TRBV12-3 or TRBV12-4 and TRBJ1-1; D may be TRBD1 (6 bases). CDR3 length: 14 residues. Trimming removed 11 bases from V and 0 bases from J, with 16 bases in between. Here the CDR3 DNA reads TGTGCCGTAGGGGGAGAAACCATGAACACTGAAGCTTTCTTT. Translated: CAVGGETMNTEAFF.

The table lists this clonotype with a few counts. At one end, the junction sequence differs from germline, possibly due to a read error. The DNA of the CDR3 is TGTGCCAGCAGCAGGGTAGACCCCACCGACAATGATCAGTTCTTC. Encoded protein: CASSRVDPTDNDQFF. This rearrangement joins TRBV7-9 to TRBJ2-1; D gene ambiguous. Germline V CDR1 and CDR2: SEHNR, FQNEAQ (reference sequence). The CDR3 extends over 15 amino acids.

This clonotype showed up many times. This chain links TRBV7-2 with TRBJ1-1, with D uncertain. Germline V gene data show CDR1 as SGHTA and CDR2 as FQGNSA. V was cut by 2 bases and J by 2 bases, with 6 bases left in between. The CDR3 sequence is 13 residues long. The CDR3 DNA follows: TGTGCCAGCAGCTTATCAGAAAACACTGAAGCTTTCTTT. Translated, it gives CASSLSENTEAFF. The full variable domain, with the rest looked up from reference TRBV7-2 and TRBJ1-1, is GAGVSQSPSNKVTEKGKDVELRCDPISGHTALYWYRQSLGQGLEFLIYFQGNSAPDKSGLPSDRFSAERTGGSVSTLTIQRTQQEDSAVYLCASSLSENTEAFFGQGTRLTVV.

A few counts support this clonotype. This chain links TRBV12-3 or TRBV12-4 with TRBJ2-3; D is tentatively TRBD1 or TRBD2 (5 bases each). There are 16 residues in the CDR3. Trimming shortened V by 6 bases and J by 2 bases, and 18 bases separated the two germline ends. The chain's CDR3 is CASSPGGWGSTDTQYF. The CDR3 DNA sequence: TGTGCCAGCAGCCCCGGTGGCTGGGGGTCCACAGATACGCAGTATTTT.

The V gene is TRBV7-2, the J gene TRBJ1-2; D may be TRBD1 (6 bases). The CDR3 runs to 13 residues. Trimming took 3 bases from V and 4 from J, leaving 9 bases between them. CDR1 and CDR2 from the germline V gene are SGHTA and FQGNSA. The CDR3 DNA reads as TGTGCCAGCAGCTTCGGACAGCTCTATGGCTACACCTTC. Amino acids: CASSFGQLYGYTF.

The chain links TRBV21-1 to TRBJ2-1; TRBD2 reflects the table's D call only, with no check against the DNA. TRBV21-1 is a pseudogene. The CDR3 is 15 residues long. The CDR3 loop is CASISGESSYNEQFF. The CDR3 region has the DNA TGTGCCAGCATATCGGGAGAAAGCTCCTACAATGAGCAGTTCTTC.

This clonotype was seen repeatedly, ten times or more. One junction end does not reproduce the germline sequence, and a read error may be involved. The CDR3, as DNA: TGTGCCAGCAGCTTAGGACAGCAAGAGACCCAGTACTTC. This gives the protein CASSLGQQETQYF. V usage is TRBV5-1 and J usage is TRBJ2-5; D might be TRBD1 (6 bases). Germline V CDR1 and CDR2: SGHRS, YFSETQ. The CDR3 contains 13 residues.

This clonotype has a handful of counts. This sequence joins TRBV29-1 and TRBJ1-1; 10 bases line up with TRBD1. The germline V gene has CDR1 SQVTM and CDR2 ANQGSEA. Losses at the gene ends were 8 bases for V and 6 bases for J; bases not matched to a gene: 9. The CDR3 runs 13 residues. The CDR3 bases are TGCAGCTTAGTCCCGGGACAGGGGTCTGAAGCTTTCTTT. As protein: CSLVPGQGSEAFF.

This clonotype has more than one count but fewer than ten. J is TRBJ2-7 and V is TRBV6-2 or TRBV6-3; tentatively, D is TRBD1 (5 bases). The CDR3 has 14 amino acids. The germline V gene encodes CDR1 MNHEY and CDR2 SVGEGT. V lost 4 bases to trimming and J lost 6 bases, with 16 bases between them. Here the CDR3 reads CASSWGPSRREQYV. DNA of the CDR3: TGTGCCAGCAGTTGGGGCCCTTCTCGGCGCGAGCAGTACGTC.

CDR3: CASSSRQPDTQYF. DNA of the CDR3: TGTGCCAGCAGCTCCCGACAGCCAGATACGCAGTATTTT. The genes are TRBV3-1 and TRBJ2-3; possible D gene TRBD1, 5 bases. Germline assignment: CDR1 LGHDT and CDR2 YNNKEL (reference sequence). The CDR3 length is 13 residues. V lost 5 bases and J 4 bases, leaving 10 bases between the germline ends.

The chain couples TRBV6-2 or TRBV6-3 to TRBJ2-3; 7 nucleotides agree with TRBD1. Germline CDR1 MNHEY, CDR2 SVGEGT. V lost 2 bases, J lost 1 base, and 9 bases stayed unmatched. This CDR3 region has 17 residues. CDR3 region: CASSYISPGQRTDTQYF. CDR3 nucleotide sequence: TGTGCCAGCAGTTACATATCCCCGGGACAGCGCACAGATACGCAGTATTTT.

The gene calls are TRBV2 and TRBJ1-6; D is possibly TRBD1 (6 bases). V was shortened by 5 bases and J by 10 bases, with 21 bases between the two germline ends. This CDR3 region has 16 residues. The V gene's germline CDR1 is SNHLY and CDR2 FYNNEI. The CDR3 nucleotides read TGTGCCAGCAGTCGAGACCGGCCCGGGGGCGGATCACCCCTCCACTTT. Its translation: CASSRDRPGGGSPLHF. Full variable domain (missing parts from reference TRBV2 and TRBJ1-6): EPEVTQTPSHQVTQMGQEVILRCVPISNHLYFYWYRQILGQKVEFLVSFYNNEISEKSEIFDDQFSVERPDGSNFTLKIRSTKLEDSAMYFCASSRDRPGGGSPLHFGNGTRLTVT.

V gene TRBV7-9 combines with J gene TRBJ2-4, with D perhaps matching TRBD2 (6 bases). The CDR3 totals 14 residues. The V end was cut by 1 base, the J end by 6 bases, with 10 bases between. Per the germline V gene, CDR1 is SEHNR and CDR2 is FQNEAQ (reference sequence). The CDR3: CASSLDRERNIQYF. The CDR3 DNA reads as TGTGCCAGCAGCTTAGACCGGGAGCGAAACATTCAGTACTTC. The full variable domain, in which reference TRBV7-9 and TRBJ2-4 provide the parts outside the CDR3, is DTGVSQNPRHKITKRGQNVTFRCDPISEHNRLYWYRQTLGQGPEFLTYFQNEAQLEKSRLLSDRFSAERPKGSFSTLEIQRTEQGDSAMYLCASSLDRERNIQYFGAGTRLSVL.

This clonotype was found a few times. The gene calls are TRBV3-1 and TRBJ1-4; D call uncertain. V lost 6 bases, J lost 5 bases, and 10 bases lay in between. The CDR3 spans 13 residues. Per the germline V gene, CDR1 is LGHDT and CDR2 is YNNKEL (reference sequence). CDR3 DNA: TGTGCCAGCAGTCAGTCGGAAAATGAAAAACTGTTTTTT. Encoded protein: CASSQSENEKLFF.

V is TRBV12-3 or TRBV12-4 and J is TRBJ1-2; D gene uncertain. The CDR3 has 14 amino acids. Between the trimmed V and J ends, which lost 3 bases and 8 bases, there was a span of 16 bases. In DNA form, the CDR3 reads TGTGCCAGCAGTTTTTGGGGTAGGGAGGGCGGCTACACCTTC. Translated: CASSFWGREGGYTF.